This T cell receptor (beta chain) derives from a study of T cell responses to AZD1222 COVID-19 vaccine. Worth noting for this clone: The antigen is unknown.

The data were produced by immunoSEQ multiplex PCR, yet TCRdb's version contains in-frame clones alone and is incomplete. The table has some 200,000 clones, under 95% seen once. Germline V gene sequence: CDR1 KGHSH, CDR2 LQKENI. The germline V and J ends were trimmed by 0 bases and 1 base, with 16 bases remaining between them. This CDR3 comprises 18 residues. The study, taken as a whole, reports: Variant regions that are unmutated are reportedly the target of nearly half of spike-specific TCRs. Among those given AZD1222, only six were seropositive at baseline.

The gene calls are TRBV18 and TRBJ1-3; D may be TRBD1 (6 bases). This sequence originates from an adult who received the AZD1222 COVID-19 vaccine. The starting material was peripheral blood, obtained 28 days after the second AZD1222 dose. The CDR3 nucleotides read TGTGCCAGCTCACCACCGAATAGACAGGAGATGTCTGGAAACACCATATATTTT. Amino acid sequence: CASSPPNRQEMSGNTIYF.